The entry that follows covers one T cell receptor beta chain sequence. What it binds is not known. This sample is part of a study of T cell responses to AZD1222 COVID-19 vaccine. Whole-study context: Second doses that came at about 4 or about 12 weeks were put together.

Notes on the study in general: Sampling that yielded the repertoires occurred only after the peak T cell response. Baseline seropositives among AZD1222 recipients totaled only 5 to 7.

Looked up from germline, CDR1 is MNHEY and CDR2 is SMNVEV (reference sequence). There are 15 residues in the CDR3. V was trimmed by 2 bases and J by 7 bases, leaving 17 bases between them. Libraries were prepared by immunoSEQ multiplex PCR; TCRdb keeps only in-frame clonotypes and omits some of them. This table holds some 130,000 clones, approximately 83% found once. The receptor was isolated from an adult in good health. Sequenced here: peripheral blood, sampled on day 0 of AZD1222 vaccination. The rearrangement joins TRBV27 to TRBJ2-5; D tentatively reads TRBD1 or TRBD2 (5 bases each). DNA of the CDR3: TGTGCCAGCAGTTTAGTTTCGGGACCTCCGTGGACCCAGTACTTC. As protein: CASSLVSGPPWTQYF.